These T cell receptor beta chains were read from a single sample in a study of beta chain features in type 1 diabetes. Using immunoSEQ multiplex PCR, the repertoire was profiled, and TCRdb retains in-frame clones only, with some absent. The table includes a few hundred thousand clones, around 10% detected once. The source material was central memory CD4+ T cells from blood. The receptors were sampled from a man aged 25-45 years with type 1 diabetes. CDR3s include the opening cysteine and the closing phenylalanine or tryptophan. The D gene is left open where the match is weak. The listing skips clone size in some rows; elsewhere it reads once, few, many or a size class.

D gene: -; J gene: TRBJ2-5; clone size: -; V gene: TRBV5-1; CDR3 protein: CASSERASQETQYF; CDR3 DNA: TGTGCCAGCAGCGAAAGGGCATCCCAGGAGACCCAGTACTTC
D gene: -; J gene: TRBJ2-1; clone size: few; V gene: TRBV5-1; CDR3 protein: CASSLEGGLYNEQFF; CDR3 DNA: TGCGCCAGCAGCTTGGAAGGGGGGCTCTACAATGAGCAGTTCTTC
D gene: TRBD1; J gene: TRBJ2-5; clone size: few; V gene: TRBV7-8; CDR3 protein: CASSPDRGHETQYF; CDR3 DNA: TGTGCCAGCAGCCCCGACAGGGGGCACGAGACCCAGTACTTC
D gene: TRBD1; J gene: TRBJ1-4; clone size: -; V gene: TRBV11-2; CDR3 protein: CASSPRQGTNEKLFF; CDR3 DNA: TGTGCCAGCAGCCCGCGACAGGGTACTAATGAAAAACTGTTTTTT
D gene: -; J gene: TRBJ2-1; clone size: many; V gene: TRBV5-4; CDR3 protein: CASSSGGSSYNEQFF; CDR3 DNA: TGTGCCAGCAGCTCGGGTGGGAGCTCCTACAATGAGCAGTTCTTC
D gene: -; J gene: TRBJ1-1; clone size: -; V gene: TRBV21-1; CDR3 protein: CASSPRQGSRDTEAFF; CDR3 DNA: TGTGCCAGCAGCCCCCGACAGGGCTCACGGGACACTGAAGCTTTCTTT
D gene: -; J gene: TRBJ2-3; clone size: many; V gene: TRBV9; CDR3 protein: CASSQSQGDTQYF; CDR3 DNA: TGTGCCAGCAGTCAGAGTCAGGGAGATACGCAGTATTTT
D gene: -; J gene: TRBJ2-1; clone size: -; V gene: TRBV11-2; CDR3 protein: CASSLAAINEQFF; CDR3 DNA: TGTGCCAGCAGCTTAGCAGCGATCAATGAGCAGTTCTTC
D gene: -; J gene: TRBJ1-2; clone size: few; V gene: TRBV6-5; CDR3 protein: CASSLSLAQNGYTF; CDR3 DNA: TGTGCCAGCAGCCTCAGCCTCGCCCAGAATGGCTACACCTTC
D gene: -; J gene: TRBJ2-7; clone size: few; V gene: TRBV4-3; CDR3 protein: CASSRGISSRYEQYF; CDR3 DNA: TGCGCCAGCAGCCGAGGAATAAGTAGCCGCTACGAGCAGTACTTC
D gene: -; J gene: TRBJ2-1; clone size: many; V gene: TRBV7-6; CDR3 protein: CASSFGRSNEQFF; CDR3 DNA: TGTGCCAGCAGCTTCGGACGGAGTAATGAGCAGTTCTTC
D gene: -; J gene: TRBJ1-5; clone size: few; V gene: TRBV4-1; CDR3 protein: CASSQDGQGRGQPQHF; CDR3 DNA: TGCGCCAGCAGCCAAGATGGGCAGGGAAGGGGTCAGCCCCAGCATTTT
D gene: -; J gene: TRBJ2-7; clone size: -; V gene: TRBV10-2; CDR3 protein: CASSEALREQYF; CDR3 DNA: TGCGCCAGCAGTGAGGCCCTTCGGGAGCAGTACTTC
D gene: -; J gene: TRBJ2-7; clone size: few; V gene: TRBV29-1; CDR3 protein: CSVTAGTQKNEQYF; CDR3 DNA: TGCAGCGTGACTGCCGGGACACAAAAGAACGAGCAGTACTTC
D gene: -; J gene: TRBJ2-1; clone size: -; V gene: TRBV7-9; CDR3 protein: CASSSWRVLNEQFF; CDR3 DNA: TGTGCCAGCAGCTCCTGGCGAGTGCTCAATGAGCAGTTCTTC
D gene: -; J gene: TRBJ2-2; clone size: -; V gene: TRBV4-3; CDR3 protein: CASSQDTGLWDTGELFF; CDR3 DNA: TGCGCCAGCAGCCAAGATACGGGGTTATGGGACACCGGGGAGCTGTTTTTT
D gene: -; J gene: TRBJ1-2; clone size: -; V gene: TRBV5-1; CDR3 protein: CASSLGGGDYGYTF; CDR3 DNA: TGCGCCAGCAGCTTGGGAGGGGGAGACTATGGCTACACCTTC
D gene: -; J gene: TRBJ2-1; clone size: -; V gene: TRBV21-1; CDR3 protein: CASIRGSGFNEQFF; CDR3 DNA: TGTGCCAGCATTCGGGGATCGGGGTTCAATGAGCAGTTCTTC
D gene: -; J gene: TRBJ1-1; clone size: -; V gene: TRBV7-9; CDR3 protein: CASSLRAGPQGGAFF; CDR3 DNA: TGTGCCAGCAGCTTAAGGGCCGGGCCCCAAGGCGGAGCTTTCTTT
D gene: -; J gene: TRBJ2-7; clone size: few; V gene: TRBV18; CDR3 protein: CASSPEYLKSYEQYF; CDR3 DNA: TGTGCCAGCTCACCGGAGTACCTCAAAAGCTACGAGCAGTACTTC
D gene: -; J gene: TRBJ2-3; clone size: -; V gene: TRBV27; CDR3 protein: CASGASGSTDTQYF; CDR3 DNA: TGTGCCAGCGGAGCCAGCGGCAGCACAGATACGCAGTATTTT
D gene: TRBD2; J gene: TRBJ2-3; clone size: -; V gene: TRBV5-1; CDR3 protein: CASSLASTGGADTQYF; CDR3 DNA: TGCGCCAGCAGCTTGGCCTCGACGGGAGGGGCAGATACGCAGTATTTT
D gene: -; J gene: TRBJ1-4; clone size: -; V gene: TRBV7-2; CDR3 protein: CASSSRVAEKLFF; CDR3 DNA: TGTGCCAGCAGCTCCAGAGTGGCGGAAAAACTGTTTTTT
D gene: TRBD1; J gene: TRBJ2-7; clone size: few; V gene: TRBV7-7; CDR3 protein: CASSRDREANEQYF; CDR3 DNA: TGTGCTAGCAGCCGGGACAGGGAGGCCAACGAGCAGTACTTC
D gene: -; J gene: TRBJ2-7; clone size: many; V gene: TRBV5-4; CDR3 protein: CASSLEGPYEQYF; CDR3 DNA: TGTGCCAGCAGCTTGGAGGGTCCCTACGAGCAGTACTTC
D gene: TRBD1; J gene: TRBJ1-3; clone size: few; V gene: TRBV15; CDR3 protein: CATSREAGNRGLSGNTIYF; CDR3 DNA: TGTGCCACCAGCAGAGAGGCGGGAAACAGGGGCCTCTCTGGAAACACCATATATTTT
D gene: TRBD1; J gene: TRBJ2-1; clone size: -; V gene: TRBV11-3; CDR3 protein: CASSPTRDRWDEQFF; CDR3 DNA: TGTGCCAGCAGCCCAACCCGGGACAGGTGGGATGAGCAGTTCTTC
D gene: TRBD1; J gene: TRBJ2-7; clone size: -; V gene: TRBV2; CDR3 protein: CASMRDRNSYEQYF; CDR3 DNA: TGTGCCAGCATGCGGGACAGGAACTCCTACGAGCAGTACTTC
D gene: -; J gene: TRBJ1-5; clone size: -; V gene: TRBV7-2; CDR3 protein: CASSFGWGGSNQPQHF; CDR3 DNA: TGTGCCAGCAGCTTTGGATGGGGAGGAAGCAATCAGCCCCAGCATTTT
D gene: -; J gene: TRBJ1-4; clone size: few; V gene: TRBV11-2; CDR3 protein: CASSLHPGGEKLFF; CDR3 DNA: TGTGCCAGCAGCTTACATCCCGGAGGGGAAAAACTGTTTTTT
D gene: TRBD2; J gene: TRBJ2-7; clone size: few; V gene: TRBV9; CDR3 protein: CASSSGLAGNYEQYF; CDR3 DNA: TGTGCCAGCAGCTCGGGACTAGCGGGGAACTACGAGCAGTACTTC
D gene: TRBD1; J gene: TRBJ2-3; clone size: few; V gene: TRBV6-1; CDR3 protein: CASSHGTGVTDTQYF; CDR3 DNA: TGTGCCAGCAGTCACGGGACAGGAGTTACAGATACGCAGTATTTT
D gene: -; J gene: TRBJ2-2; clone size: -; V gene: TRBV7-3; CDR3 protein: CASSTGVANTGELFF; CDR3 DNA: TGTGCCAGCTCTACGGGAGTGGCGAACACCGGGGAGCTGTTTTTT
D gene: -; J gene: TRBJ2-2; clone size: -; V gene: TRBV5-4; CDR3 protein: CASSSDSITGELFF; CDR3 DNA: TGTGCCAGCAGTTCGGACAGTATAACCGGGGAGCTGTTTTTT
D gene: -; J gene: TRBJ1-1; clone size: -; V gene: TRBV7-2; CDR3 protein: CASSWGGSRNTEAFF; CDR3 DNA: TGTGCCAGCAGCTGGGGTGGCTCAAGGAACACTGAAGCTTTCTTT
D gene: -; J gene: TRBJ1-1; clone size: few; V gene: TRBV28; CDR3 protein: CASRIQSSEAFF; CDR3 DNA: TGTGCCAGTAGAATCCAAAGCTCTGAAGCTTTCTTT
D gene: -; J gene: TRBJ1-1; clone size: -; V gene: TRBV5-4; CDR3 protein: CASSLRGSDTEAFF; CDR3 DNA: TGTGCCAGCAGCTTGAGGGGATCGGACACTGAAGCTTTCTTT
D gene: TRBD1; J gene: TRBJ1-2; clone size: few; V gene: TRBV6-6; CDR3 protein: CASTDRARGYTF; CDR3 DNA: TGTGCCAGCACCGACAGGGCTCGTGGCTACACCTTC
D gene: TRBD1; J gene: TRBJ2-5; clone size: -; V gene: TRBV18; CDR3 protein: CASSPVKDRGGETQYF; CDR3 DNA: TGTGCCAGCTCACCAGTAAAGGACAGGGGCGGAGAGACCCAGTACTTC
D gene: TRBD1; J gene: TRBJ1-4; clone size: many; V gene: TRBV7-2; CDR3 protein: CASSLVRDRNEKLFF; CDR3 DNA: TGTGCCAGCAGCTTAGTAAGGGACAGGAATGAAAAACTGTTTTTT
D gene: TRBD1; J gene: TRBJ2-3; clone size: few; V gene: TRBV6-6; CDR3 protein: CASSYTGATDTQYF; CDR3 DNA: TGTGCCAGCAGTTACACAGGGGCCACAGATACGCAGTATTTT